The source of this T cell receptor beta chain is a study of T cells in Graves' hyperthyroidism and ophthalmopathy. Study as a whole: Before treatment of any kind, peripheral blood was taken at initial diagnosis.

Using about 10 ml of fresh peripheral blood, PBMCs were prepared. Regions amplified from RNA transcripts were the TCR beta CDR3 regions. HTBI primers were employed in a first-round RT-PCR of the TCR CDR3. TCRdb processed the multiplex PCR reads anew with MiXCR; each CDR3 protein has one entry. The sample lists approximately 560,000 distinct CDR3 sequences; 15% to 19% were seen once. Points from the study as a whole: Blood also contained most expanded thyroid clonotypes above 0.001.

This clonotype was seen many times. Its matching antigen is unknown. The TCR comes from a woman aged 25 to 45 with Graves' hyperthyroidism. Sequencing input: blood.

The CDR3 nucleotides are TGCGCCAGCAGCTTGGTGAAGGGGTCGGAAACAGATACGCAGTATTTT. Its translation is CASSLVKGSETDTQYF. V and J are TRBV5-1 and TRBJ2-3; maybe TRBD1 (5 bases). The germline V gene encodes CDR1 SGHRS and CDR2 YFSETQ. The CDR3 covers 16 residues. Trimming took off 0 bases at V and 3 bases at J, with 14 bases between the two ends. Full variable domain (rest looked up from reference TRBV5-1 and TRBJ2-3): KAGVTQTPRYLIKTRGQQVTLSCSPISGHRSVSWYQQTPGQGLQFLFEYFSETQRNKGNFPGRFSGRQFSNSRSEMNVSTLELGDSALYLCASSLVKGSETDTQYFGPGTRLTVL.